This passage covers 9 T cell receptor beta chains from one sample sequenced in a study of identical twins. In TCRdb, the 5' RACE reads were re-called with MiXCR into one record per CDR3 protein. Among approximately 630,000 distinct CDR3 sequences listed, 7% to 7.5% were seen once. Another study also made use of these data, one on yellow fever vaccine responses in identical twins.

Input material: PBMCs. The receptors shown here come from a woman aged 18-35 years in good health.

This clonotype occurred a few times. The gene calls are TRBV7-8 and TRBJ2-5; 7 bases map to TRBD1. J gave up 5 bases and V 3 bases, and 9 bases lay outside the gene matches. Germline V lookup: CDR1 SGHVS, CDR2 FQNEAQ. This CDR3 has 15 amino acids. In DNA, the CDR3 is TGTGCCAGCAGCTTCAGGACAGGTTCAGGCGAGACCCAGTACTTC. Protein product: CASSFRTGSGETQYF.

The J gene is TRBJ2-1, the V gene TRBV7-2; no firm D call. Germline CDR1 SGHTA, CDR2 FQGNSA. The germline V and J ends were trimmed by 0 bases and 7 bases, with 7 bases remaining between them. CDR3 length equals 13 residues. CDR3 protein: CASSLAATNEQFF. CDR3 DNA sequence: TGTGCCAGCAGCTTAGCTGCCACGAATGAGCAGTTCTTC. Supplemented by reference TRBV7-2 and TRBJ2-1, the full variable domain reads GAGVSQSPSNKVTEKGKDVELRCDPISGHTALYWYRQSLGQGLEFLIYFQGNSAPDKSGLPSDRFSAERTGGSVSTLTIQRTQQEDSAVYLCASSLAATNEQFFGPGTRLTVL.

V and J are TRBV2 and TRBJ2-1; the match to TRBD2 covers 12 bases. This CDR3 comprises 15 residues. Germline CDR1 is SNHLY and CDR2 is FYNNEI. The V gene end was trimmed by 6 bases and the J gene end by 8 bases; junction bases not matched to a gene: 8. The CDR3: CASRDGLAGSDEQFF. The CDR3 DNA follows: TGTGCCAGCAGGGATGGACTAGCGGGATCGGATGAGCAGTTCTTC.

This clonotype was detected only a few times. This chain connects TRBV7-9 to TRBJ2-7, with TRBD1 as a possible D gene (5 bases). The V end lost 5 bases, the J end lost 12 bases, and 20 bases lay between the germline ends. CDR3 size: 13 residues. From germline, CDR1 is SEHNR and CDR2 FQNEAQ (reference sequence). CDR3 sequence: CASSPAGQGNLYF. The CDR3 DNA reads TGTGCCAGCAGCCCCGCCGGGCAGGGTAATCTGTACTTC.

This clonotype was counted at least ten times. The CDR3 spells CATLPVQGANTEAFF. In nucleotides, the CDR3 is TGTGCCACCCTCCCGGTGCAGGGGGCGAACACTGAAGCTTTCTTT. This chain joins TRBV28 and TRBJ1-1; 8 positions match TRBD1. V trimming: 10 bases; J trimming: 1 base; junction bases outside the gene matches: 11. This CDR3 comprises 15 residues. The germline CDR1 and CDR2 sequences are MDHEN and SYDVKM. Based on the CDR3 plus reference TRBV28 and TRBJ1-1, the full variable domain is DVKVTQSSRYLVKRTGEKVFLECVQDMDHENMFWYRQDPGLGLRLIYFSYDVKMKEKGDIPEGYSVSREKKERFSLILESASTNQTSMYLCATLPVQGANTEAFFGQGTRLTVV.

This clonotype turned up a few times. The chain joins TRBV15 to TRBJ1-6; 7 bases are shared with TRBD1. V shed 5 bases, J shed 3 bases, and the junction held 1 base outside the gene matches. The CDR3 runs 14 residues. Germline CDR1 is LNHNV and CDR2 is YYDKDF (reference sequence). In nucleotides, the CDR3 is TGTGCCACCAGCGCAGGGGGCTATAATTCACCCCTCCACTTT. Translating gives CATSAGGYNSPLHF.

The chain uses TRBV3-1 and TRBJ2-5; the D gene is possibly TRBD1 (5 bases). This CDR3 comprises 17 residues. Trimming shortened V by 0 bases and J by 1 base, and 15 bases separated the two germline ends. Germline V gene sequence: CDR1 LGHDT, CDR2 YNNKEL (reference sequence). The CDR3 DNA is TGTGCCAGCAGCCAAGATGGGTCCTGGGGCTCCCAAGAGACCCAGTACTTC. Protein sequence: CASSQDGSWGSQETQYF.

Many counts were recorded for this clonotype. The chain is built from TRBV20-1 and TRBJ2-1, with D tentatively TRBD1 (6 bases). Germline CDR1 is DFQATT and CDR2 is SNEGSKA (reference sequence). CDR3 size: 14 residues. V was clipped by 1 base and J by 9 bases, with 16 bases between them. The CDR3 is CSARGQADWGEQFF. The CDR3 DNA sequence: TGCAGTGCTAGAGGACAGGCTGATTGGGGTGAGCAGTTCTTC.

This chain joins TRBV4-1 and TRBJ1-6; no firm D call. V was pared by 6 bases and J by 0 bases, with 12 bases between. Germline CDR1 is MGHRA and CDR2 is YSYEKL. This CDR3 has 16 amino acids. The DNA for the CDR3 is TGCGCCAGCAGGGTCGACTCGAGCTCCTATAATTCACCCCTCCACTTT. Translating it yields CASRVDSSSYNSPLHF.